This TCR beta chain emerged from a study of CD8 T cells in ankylosing spondylitis. General observations from the study: Those disease-linked clones were CD8+; they were also relatively rare in peripheral blood. Seven or eight highly homologous variants made up a TCR beta motif, and this motif appeared characteristic of ankylosing spondylitis blood.

A word on this clonotype: Its antigen is still unknown.

TCRdb analysed the 5' RACE reads with MiXCR anew, one entry per CDR3 protein. The sample lists 90,000 to 120,000 distinct CDR3 sequences, approximately 25% occurring once. The germline gives CDR1 LNHDA, CDR2 SQIVND (reference sequence). This CDR3 comprises 15 residues. V lost 6 bases to trimming and J lost 10 bases, with 24 bases between them. This chain uses TRBV19 with TRBJ1-1; possibly TRBD1 for D (5 bases). The receptor was isolated from a male donor with ankylosing spondylitis. Input material: synovial fluid, either unsorted or a sorted T cell fraction (not recorded which). CDR3 sequence (DNA): TGTGCCAGTAGAGGGCCCGACAGCTCCCTAGGATCAGCTTTCTTT. Residues: CASRGPDSSLGSAFF.